This record concerns one TCR beta chain sequence. What it binds is not known. The data were taken from a study of CD8+ T cells in alopecia areata. Study-level background: The SALT score measured affected scalp surface percentage in treated patients.

RNA was isolated and reverse transcribed to cDNA, the sequencing template. Sequenced by immunoSEQ multiplex PCR; TCRdb stores in-frame clones only, minus some. In the table there are 35,000 to 45,000 clones, roughly 92% of which are singletons. Treatment of the sample: oral pan-JAK inhibitor, 5-10 mg twice daily. It was from alopecia areata patients that lesional scalp punch biopsies and peripheral blood were collected. The CDR3 has 14 residues. Germline loops: CDR1 MNHEY, CDR2 SVGAGI. The V and J ends lost 5 bases and 0 bases respectively, with 8 bases between them. Study-level points and caveats: In lesional scalp, particularly from alopecia totalis/universalis, clonality was higher than in normal scalp.

This TCR derives from a human donor with alopecia areata. The sample consisted of CD8+ T cells sorted from blood, taken at week 24, from a patient treated with tofacitinib. V is TRBV6-5 and J is TRBJ2-1; D gene uncertain. The CDR3 region has the DNA TGTGCCAGCAGTGGGGATAGCTCCTACAATGAGCAGTTCTTC. Translated: CASSGDSSYNEQFF.